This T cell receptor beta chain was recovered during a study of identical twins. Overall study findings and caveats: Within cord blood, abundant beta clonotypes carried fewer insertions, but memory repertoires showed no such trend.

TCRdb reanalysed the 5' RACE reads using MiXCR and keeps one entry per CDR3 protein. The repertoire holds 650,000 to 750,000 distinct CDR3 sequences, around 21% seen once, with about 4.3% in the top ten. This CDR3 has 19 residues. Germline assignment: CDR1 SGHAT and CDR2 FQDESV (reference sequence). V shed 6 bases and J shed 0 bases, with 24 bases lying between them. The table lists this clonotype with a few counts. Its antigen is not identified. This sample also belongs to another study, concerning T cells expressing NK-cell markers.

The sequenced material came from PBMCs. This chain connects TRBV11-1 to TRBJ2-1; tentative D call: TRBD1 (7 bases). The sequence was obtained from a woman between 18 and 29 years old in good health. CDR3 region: CASSPGGVRGFSSYNEQFF. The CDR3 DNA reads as TGTGCCAGCAGTCCAGGCGGGGTCAGGGGGTTTAGCTCCTACAATGAGCAGTTCTTC. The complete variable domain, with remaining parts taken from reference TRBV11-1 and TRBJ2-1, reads EAEVAQSPRYKITEKSQAVAFWCDPISGHATLYWYRQILGQGPELLVQFQDESVVDDSQLPKDRFSAERLKGVDSTLKIQPAELGDSAMYLCASSPGGVRGFSSYNEQFFGPGTRLTVL.